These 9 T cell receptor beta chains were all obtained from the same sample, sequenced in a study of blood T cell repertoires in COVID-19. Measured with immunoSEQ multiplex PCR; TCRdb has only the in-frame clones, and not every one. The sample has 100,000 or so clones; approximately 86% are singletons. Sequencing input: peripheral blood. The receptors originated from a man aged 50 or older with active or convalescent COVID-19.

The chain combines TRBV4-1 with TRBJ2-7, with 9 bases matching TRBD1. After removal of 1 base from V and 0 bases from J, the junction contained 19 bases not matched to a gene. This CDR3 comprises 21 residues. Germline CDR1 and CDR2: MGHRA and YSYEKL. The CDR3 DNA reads TGCGCCAGCAGCCAAGTTGAAAGATACCGAGCAGCGACAGGGGGCTCCTACGAGCAGTACTTC. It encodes CASSQVERYRAATGGSYEQYF.

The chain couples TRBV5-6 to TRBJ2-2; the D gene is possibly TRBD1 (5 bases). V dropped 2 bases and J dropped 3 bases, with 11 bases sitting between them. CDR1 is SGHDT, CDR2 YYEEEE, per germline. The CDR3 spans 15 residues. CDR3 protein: CASSLTGTYTGELFF. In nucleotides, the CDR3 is TGTGCCAGCAGCTTAACAGGAACATACACCGGGGAGCTGTTTTTT.

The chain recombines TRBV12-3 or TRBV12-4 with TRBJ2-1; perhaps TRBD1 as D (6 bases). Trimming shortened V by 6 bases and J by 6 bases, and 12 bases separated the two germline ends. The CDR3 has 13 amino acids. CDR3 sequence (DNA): TGTGCCAGCAGCCTAAGGACAGTCAATGAGCAGTTCTTC. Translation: CASSLRTVNEQFF.

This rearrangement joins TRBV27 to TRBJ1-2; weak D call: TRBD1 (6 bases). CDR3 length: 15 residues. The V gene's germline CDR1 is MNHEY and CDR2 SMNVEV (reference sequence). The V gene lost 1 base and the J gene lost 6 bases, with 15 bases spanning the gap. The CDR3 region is CASSLWVDSLDGYTF. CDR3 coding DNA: TGTGCCAGCAGTTTATGGGTGGACAGTCTCGATGGCTACACCTTC.

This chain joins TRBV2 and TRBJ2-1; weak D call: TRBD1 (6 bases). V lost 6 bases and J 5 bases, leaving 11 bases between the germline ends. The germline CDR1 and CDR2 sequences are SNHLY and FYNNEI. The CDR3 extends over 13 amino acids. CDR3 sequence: CASRQGVDNEQFF. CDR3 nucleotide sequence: TGTGCCAGCAGACAGGGCGTTGACAATGAGCAGTTCTTC.

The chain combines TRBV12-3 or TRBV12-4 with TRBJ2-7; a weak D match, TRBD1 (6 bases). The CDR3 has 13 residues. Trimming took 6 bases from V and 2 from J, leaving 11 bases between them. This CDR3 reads CASRRTATYEQYF. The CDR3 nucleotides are TGTGCCAGCAGGCGGACAGCGACCTACGAGCAGTACTTC.

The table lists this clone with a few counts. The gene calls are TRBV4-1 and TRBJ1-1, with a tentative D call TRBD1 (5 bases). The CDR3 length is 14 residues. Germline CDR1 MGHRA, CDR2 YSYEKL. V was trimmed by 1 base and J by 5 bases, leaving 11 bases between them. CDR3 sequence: CASSQVRANTEAFF. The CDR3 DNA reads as TGCGCCAGCAGCCAAGTCAGGGCAAATACTGAAGCTTTCTTT.

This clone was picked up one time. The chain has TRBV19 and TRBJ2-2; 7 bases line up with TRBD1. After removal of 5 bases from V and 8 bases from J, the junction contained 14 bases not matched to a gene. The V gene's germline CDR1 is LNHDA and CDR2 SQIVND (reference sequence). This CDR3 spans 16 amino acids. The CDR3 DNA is TGTGCCAGTAGTTCCCCGACAGGGCTCCCAACTGGGGAGCTGTTTTTT. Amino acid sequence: CASSSPTGLPTGELFF.

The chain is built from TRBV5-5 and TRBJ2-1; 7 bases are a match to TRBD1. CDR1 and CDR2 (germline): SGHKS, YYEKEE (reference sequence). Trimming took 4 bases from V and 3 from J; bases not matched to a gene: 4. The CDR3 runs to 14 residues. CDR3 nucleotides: TGTGCCAGCAGCGACCGGGACAGCTACAATGAGCAGTTCTTC. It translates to CASSDRDSYNEQFF.